The 19 T cell receptor beta chains listed next were all sequenced from one sample in a study of response to subunit inactivated influenza vaccine. Via MiXCR, TCRdb re-called the RT-PCR reads, giving one row per CDR3 protein. The profile shows over 400,000 distinct CDR3 sequences, over 9.5% of them singletons. The sample was PBMCs from blood, taken roughly 47 days after vaccination. The receptors come from a man aged 50 or older who received an inactivated influenza vaccine.

The chain employs TRBV7-3 and TRBJ2-1; 11 bases match TRBD2. Germline values: CDR1 SGHTA, CDR2 FQGTGA. There are 13 residues in the CDR3. V gave up 2 bases and J gave up 12 bases; unmatched junction bases: 3. The CDR3 region is CASSLGTSGRQFF. The CDR3 DNA is TGTGCCAGCAGCTTAGGTACTAGCGGGAGGCAGTTCTTC.

This clonotype has just a few counts. The V call is TRBV9, the J call TRBJ1-3; TRBD1 matches 7 bases. The CDR3 loop spans 17 amino acids. The junction had 14 bases not matched to a gene; V was cut back by 4 bases and J by 4 bases. Germline V gives CDR1 SGDLS, CDR2 YYNGEE. As DNA, the CDR3 is TGTGCCAGCAGCTACGGGGCAGGGGGTTCAGGGGGAAACACCATATATTTT. It translates to CASSYGAGGSGGNTIYF.

The gene calls are TRBV18 and TRBJ2-3; no firm D call. This CDR3 has 14 amino acids. Looked up from germline, CDR1 is KGHSH and CDR2 is LQKENI. V dropped 2 bases and J dropped 4 bases, with 10 bases sitting between them. The DNA for the CDR3 is TGTGCCAGCTCACCATCGAGACAAGCAGATACGCAGTATTTT. It is translated as CASSPSRQADTQYF.

This rearrangement joins TRBV5-1 to TRBJ1-2; 9 nucleotides agree with TRBD1. This CDR3 is 15 amino acids long. V was pared by 2 bases and J by 4 bases, with 6 bases of the junction left unmatched. CDR1 SGHRS and CDR2 YFSETQ come from the germline V gene. CDR3 sequence reads: CASSFSGTGSYGYTF. The CDR3 coding sequence is TGCGCCAGCAGCTTTTCCGGGACAGGGTCCTATGGCTACACCTTC.

This clonotype was seen only a few times. The gene calls are TRBV11-2 and TRBJ1-6; D is perhaps TRBD1 (6 bases). Germline CDR1 SGHAT, CDR2 FQNNGV. This CDR3 has 14 amino acids. The ends were cut back, 5 bases at V and 4 bases at J, with 9 bases in the middle. This chain's CDR3 is CASSAGDYNSPLHF. The CDR3 nucleotides are TGTGCCAGCAGCGCAGGGGATTATAATTCACCCCTCCACTTT. Based on the CDR3 plus reference TRBV11-2 and TRBJ1-6, the full variable domain is EAGVAQSPRYKIIEKRQSVAFWCNPISGHATLYWYQQILGQGPKLLIQFQNNGVVDDSQLPKDRFSAERLKGVDSTLKIQPAKLEDSAVYLCASSAGDYNSPLHFGNGTRLTVT.

This clonotype was recorded at least ten times. V and J are TRBV20-1 and TRBJ1-5; tentatively, D is TRBD1 (6 bases). The CDR3 extends over 13 amino acids. V dropped 6 bases and J dropped 5 bases, with 14 bases sitting between them. Germline V gene sequence: CDR1 DFQATT, CDR2 SNEGSKA (reference sequence). The CDR3 nucleotides are TGCAGTGCCAGCAGGGGTTGGGATCAGCCCCAGCATTTT. Translated, it gives CSASRGWDQPQHF.

This chain links TRBV7-2 with TRBJ2-5, with D unclear. The CDR3 contains 15 residues. V was pared by 4 bases and J by 4 bases, with 16 bases between. Germline loops: CDR1 SGHTA, CDR2 FQGNSA. In DNA form, the CDR3 reads TGTGCCAGCAGCTCAGGCCTAGGCCTGGGAGAGACCCAGTACTTC. Protein product: CASSSGLGLGETQYF.

This clonotype was found a few times. The rearrangement links TRBV7-2 to TRBJ1-6; no reliable D call. Trimming took 5 bases from V and 9 from J, leaving 14 bases between them. The CDR3 loop spans 14 amino acids. CDR1 is SGHTA, CDR2 FQGNSA, per germline. CDR3 nucleotides: TGTGCCAGCAGCCTCAATCTCTCGGGTTCACCCCTCCACTTT. Its translation: CASSLNLSGSPLHF. Looking up the rest from reference TRBV7-2 and TRBJ1-6 gives the full variable domain: GAGVSQSPSNKVTEKGKDVELRCDPISGHTALYWYRQSLGQGLEFLIYFQGNSAPDKSGLPSDRFSAERTGGSVSTLTIQRTQQEDSAVYLCASSLNLSGSPLHFGNGTRLTVT.

This clonotype appeared many times. The V and J genes are TRBV12-3 or TRBV12-4 and TRBJ1-4; a weak D match, TRBD1 (5 bases). Trimming pared 5 bases from V and 5 bases from J, leaving 15 bases between. The CDR3 is 15 amino acids. The CDR3 DNA follows: TGTGCCAGCAGTCCCCGGTGGGGGGGGAATGAAAAACTGTTTTTT. Translated: CASSPRWGGNEKLFF.

This clonotype was recorded at least ten times. The J gene is TRBJ1-2, the V gene TRBV27, with TRBD1 identical over 8 bases. The CDR3 extends over 13 amino acids. Germline CDR1 MNHEY, CDR2 SMNVEV (reference sequence). After removal of 2 bases from V and 7 bases from J, the junction contained 3 bases not matched to a gene. CDR3 amino acids: CASSLRTGSGYTF. CDR3 in DNA: TGTGCCAGCAGTTTAAGGACAGGGAGTGGCTACACCTTC.

The V call is TRBV20-1, the J call TRBJ2-3; 9 bases line up with TRBD2. The J segment lost 7 bases and the V segment lost 8 bases, leaving 16 bases of the junction unmatched. The CDR3 is 15 amino acids. Per germline, CDR1 DFQATT and CDR2 SNEGSKA (reference sequence). The chain's CDR3 is CSPGGTGGGANTQYF. The CDR3 DNA reads TGCAGTCCCGGGGGGACTGGCGGGGGGGCTAATACGCAGTATTTT.

The V and J genes are TRBV5-1 and TRBJ2-7; 15 bases fit TRBD2. After removal of 4 bases from V and 2 bases from J, the junction contained 7 bases not matched to a gene. The CDR3 consists of 17 residues. Germline CDR1 and CDR2: SGHRS and YFSETQ. The CDR3 DNA follows: TGCGCCAGCAGCCAGAGGACTAGCGGGGGGGACCCCTACGAGCAGTACTTC. Its protein product is CASSQRTSGGDPYEQYF.

This clonotype was detected a few times. V is TRBV4-1 and J is TRBJ2-2; TRBD2 might be the D (6 bases). V was trimmed by 1 base and J by 4 bases, leaving 10 bases between them. Germline loops: CDR1 MGHRA, CDR2 YSYEKL. The CDR3 has 15 amino acids. The CDR3 region is CASSQGLVGTGELFF. In nucleotides, the CDR3 is TGCGCCAGCAGCCAAGGACTAGTCGGCACCGGGGAGCTGTTTTTT.

This clonotype was picked up a small number of times. The gene calls are TRBV5-1 and TRBJ2-1; 7 bases align to TRBD1. Looked up from germline, CDR1 is SGHRS and CDR2 is YFSETQ. The CDR3 sequence is 15 residues long. V shed 4 bases and J 2 bases; nucleotides not matched to a gene: 6. This chain's CDR3 is CASSARQGAYNEQFF. The CDR3 DNA reads TGCGCCAGCAGCGCCCGACAGGGTGCCTACAATGAGCAGTTCTTC. The complete variable domain, with remaining parts taken from reference TRBV5-1 and TRBJ2-1, reads KAGVTQTPRYLIKTRGQQVTLSCSPISGHRSVSWYQQTPGQGLQFLFEYFSETQRNKGNFPGRFSGRQFSNSRSEMNVSTLELGDSALYLCASSARQGAYNEQFFGPGTRLTVL.

This clonotype has more than one count but fewer than ten. This chain uses TRBV5-1 with TRBJ2-5, with D possibly TRBD1 on 5 matching bases. Deletions cut 2 bases from V and 2 bases from J, with 10 bases between. The CDR3 length is 14 residues. Germline assignment: CDR1 SGHRS and CDR2 YFSETQ. The CDR3 DNA sequence: TGCGCCAGCAGCTTAGACAGTAAGCAAGAGACCCAGTACTTC. Protein product: CASSLDSKQETQYF.

This rearrangement joins TRBV14 to TRBJ1-2; weak D call: TRBD1 (5 bases). Germline CDR1 SGHDN, CDR2 FVKESK. The CDR3 consists of 15 residues. V was shortened by 3 bases and J by 0 bases, with 11 bases between the two germline ends. Here the CDR3 reads CASSQWRGSNYGYTF. CDR3 nucleotide sequence: TGTGCCAGCAGCCAGTGGAGGGGATCTAACTATGGCTACACCTTC.

This clonotype was observed a handful of times. The chain links TRBV9 to TRBJ2-5, with D possibly called TRBD1 or TRBD2 (5 bases each). The CDR3 has 15 residues. Germline V CDR1 and CDR2: SGDLS, YYNGEE. Trimming stripped 6 bases from V and 2 bases from J, with 17 bases between. The chain's CDR3 is CASTTEGLGQETQYF. The CDR3 DNA reads as TGTGCCAGCACCACCGAGGGGTTAGGGCAAGAGACCCAGTACTTC.

This clonotype was detected many times. The rearrangement links TRBV12-3 or TRBV12-4 to TRBJ1-1; TRBD1 might be the D (5 bases). The CDR3 is 14 amino acids. Trimming shortened V by 6 bases and J by 3 bases, and 14 bases separated the two germline ends. CDR3 sequence reads: CASSPVGGDTEAFF. DNA for the CDR3: TGTGCCAGCAGCCCCGTGGGGGGTGACACTGAAGCTTTCTTT.

V usage is TRBV6-1 and J usage is TRBJ2-7; 9 bases are a match to TRBD1. Trimming at V came to 2 bases and at J to 3 bases, leaving 8 bases not matched to a gene. The CDR3 has 16 residues. Germline CDR1 reads MNHNS; CDR2 reads SASEGT. This CDR3 reads CASSEFWDRDVYEQYF. The DNA for the CDR3 is TGTGCCAGCAGTGAATTTTGGGACAGGGATGTCTACGAGCAGTACTTC.